One TCR beta chain is described in this entry. The data stem from a study of T cell clones after liver transplantation. Turning to the study itself: At least one year of complete immunosuppression withdrawal without enzymes over twice normal defined tolerance. Timepoints were pre-transplant, pre-withdrawal, and after withdrawal was completed or failed.

Germline assignment: CDR1 SGDLS and CDR2 YYNGEE. The CDR3 runs 16 residues. J was trimmed by 3 bases and V by 3 bases; bases with no gene match: 9. The repertoire was sequenced with immunoSEQ multiplex PCR; TCRdb's copy has only in-frame clones and lacks some. The table shows over 14,000 clones, with about nine tenths occurring only once. Sorting of unstimulated PBMCs yielded separate CD3+CD4+ and CD3+CD8+ fractions. The V call is TRBV9, the J call TRBJ2-1; 7 bases line up with TRBD2. This sample comprised CD8+ T cells from blood, obtained before liver transplant. This TCR derives from a human donor who received a liver transplant. The CDR3 region is CASSEGSGDGYNEQFF. CDR3 sequence (DNA): TGTGCCAGCAGCGAGGGGAGCGGGGACGGCTACAATGAGCAGTTCTTC.